The text below deals with one T cell receptor beta chain. The antigen is not known. V was shortened by 2 bases and J by 6 bases, with 14 bases between the two germline ends. CDR1 SGHNT and CDR2 YYREEE come from the germline V gene (reference sequence). The CDR3 is made up of 14 amino acids. These data belong to a study of cytomegalovirus exposure and HLA in healthy donors. Study-level results: Several V segments, TRBV6-2 and TRBV6-3 among them, could not be told apart and were dropped.

The PCR made use of 60 Vbeta and 13 Jbeta primers. Repertoires were generated with immunoSEQ multiplex PCR, while TCRdb's copy carries only in-frame clones and drops some. The table includes under 150,000 clones, 78% detected once. The sequencing input was PBMCs. The sequence derives from a male donor in good health and CMV-seronegative. This chain uses TRBV5-4 with TRBJ1-2; weak D call: TRBD1 (6 bases). The CDR3 reads CASSFAQQGNGYTF. CDR3 sequence (DNA): TGTGCCAGCAGCTTTGCCCAACAGGGAAATGGCTACACCTTC.